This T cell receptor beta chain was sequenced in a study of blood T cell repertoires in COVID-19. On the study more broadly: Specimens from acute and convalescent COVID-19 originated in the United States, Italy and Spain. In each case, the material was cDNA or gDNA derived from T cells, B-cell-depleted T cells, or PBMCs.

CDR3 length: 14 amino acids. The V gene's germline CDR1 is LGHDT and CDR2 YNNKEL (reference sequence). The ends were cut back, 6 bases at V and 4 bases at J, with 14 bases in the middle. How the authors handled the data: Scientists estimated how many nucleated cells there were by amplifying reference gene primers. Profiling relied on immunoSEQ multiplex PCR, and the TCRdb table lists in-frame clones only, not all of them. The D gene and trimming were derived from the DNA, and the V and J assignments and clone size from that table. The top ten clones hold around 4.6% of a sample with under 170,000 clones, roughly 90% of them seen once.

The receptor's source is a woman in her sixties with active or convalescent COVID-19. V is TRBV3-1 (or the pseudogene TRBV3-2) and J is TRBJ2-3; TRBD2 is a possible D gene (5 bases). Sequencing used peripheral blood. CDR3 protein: CASSAGPEADTQYF. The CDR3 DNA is TGTGCCAGCAGTGCGGGTCCCGAGGCAGATACGCAGTATTTT.